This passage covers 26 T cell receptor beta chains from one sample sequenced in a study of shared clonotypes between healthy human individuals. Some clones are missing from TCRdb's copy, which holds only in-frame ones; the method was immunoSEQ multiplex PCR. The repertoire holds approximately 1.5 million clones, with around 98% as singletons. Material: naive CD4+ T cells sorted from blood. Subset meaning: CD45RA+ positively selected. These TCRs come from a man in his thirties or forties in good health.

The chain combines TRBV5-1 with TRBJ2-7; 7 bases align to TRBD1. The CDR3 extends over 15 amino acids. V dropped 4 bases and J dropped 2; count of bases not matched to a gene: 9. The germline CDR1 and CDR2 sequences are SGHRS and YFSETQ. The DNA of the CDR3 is TGCGCCAGCAGCCCCTTGCGGCAGGGGGCCTACGAGCAGTACTTC. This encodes CASSPLRQGAYEQYF.

The CDR3: CAWSPALNTEAFF. In DNA, the CDR3 is TGTGCCTGGAGTCCTGCACTGAACACTGAAGCTTTCTTT. The gene calls are TRBV30 and TRBJ1-1; D gene unclear. Germline CDR1 GTSNPN, CDR2 SVGIG (reference sequence). CDR3 length: 13 residues. V was clipped by 2 bases and J by 0 bases, with 7 bases between them.

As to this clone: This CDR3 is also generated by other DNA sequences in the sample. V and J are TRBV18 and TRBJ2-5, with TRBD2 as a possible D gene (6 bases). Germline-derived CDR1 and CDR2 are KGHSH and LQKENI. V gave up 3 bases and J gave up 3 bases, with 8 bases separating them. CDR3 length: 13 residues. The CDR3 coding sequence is TGTGCCAGCTCACCGGGACTGGAAGAGACCCAGTACTTC. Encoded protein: CASSPGLEETQYF.

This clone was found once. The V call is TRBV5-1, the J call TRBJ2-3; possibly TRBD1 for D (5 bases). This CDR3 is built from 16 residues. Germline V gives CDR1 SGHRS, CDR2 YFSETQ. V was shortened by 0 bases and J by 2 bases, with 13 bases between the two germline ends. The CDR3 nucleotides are TGCGCCAGCAGCTTGGTCGGGCAGGGAAACACAGATACGCAGTATTTT. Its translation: CASSLVGQGNTDTQYF.

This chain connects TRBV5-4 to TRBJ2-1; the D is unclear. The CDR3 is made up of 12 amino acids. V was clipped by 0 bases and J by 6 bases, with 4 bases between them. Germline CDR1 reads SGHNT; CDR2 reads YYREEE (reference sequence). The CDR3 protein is CASSLAFNEQFF. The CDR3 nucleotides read TGTGCCAGCAGCTTGGCCTTCAATGAGCAGTTCTTC.

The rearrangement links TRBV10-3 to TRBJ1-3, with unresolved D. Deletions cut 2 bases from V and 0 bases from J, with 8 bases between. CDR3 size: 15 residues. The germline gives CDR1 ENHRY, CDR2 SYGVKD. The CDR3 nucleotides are TGTGCCATCAGTGAGCAGGACCTCTCTGGAAACACCATATATTTT. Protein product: CAISEQDLSGNTIYF.

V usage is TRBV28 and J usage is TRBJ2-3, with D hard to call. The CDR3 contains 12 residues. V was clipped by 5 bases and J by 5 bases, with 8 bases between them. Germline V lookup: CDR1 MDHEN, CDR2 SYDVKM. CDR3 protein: CASSPSVDTQYF. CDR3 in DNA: TGTGCCAGCAGTCCGAGCGTAGATACGCAGTATTTT.

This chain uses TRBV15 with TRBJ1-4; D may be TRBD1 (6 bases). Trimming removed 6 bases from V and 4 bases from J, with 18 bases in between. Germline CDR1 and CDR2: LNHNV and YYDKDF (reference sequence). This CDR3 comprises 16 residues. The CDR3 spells CATSPRGGRLNEKLFF. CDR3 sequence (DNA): TGTGCCACCAGTCCTAGGGGGGGACGGCTTAATGAAAAACTGTTTTTT.

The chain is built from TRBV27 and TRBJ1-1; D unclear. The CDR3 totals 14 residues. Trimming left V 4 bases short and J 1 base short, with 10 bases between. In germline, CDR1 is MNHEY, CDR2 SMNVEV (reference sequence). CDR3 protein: CASSYQAQNTEAFF. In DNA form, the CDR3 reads TGTGCCAGCAGTTACCAGGCGCAGAACACTGAAGCTTTCTTT.

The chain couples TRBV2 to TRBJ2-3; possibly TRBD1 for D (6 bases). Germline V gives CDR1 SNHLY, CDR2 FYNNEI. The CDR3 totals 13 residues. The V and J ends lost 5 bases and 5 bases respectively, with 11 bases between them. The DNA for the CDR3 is TGTGCCAGCAGTAAGGGGGATGGAGATACGCAGTATTTT. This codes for CASSKGDGDTQYF.

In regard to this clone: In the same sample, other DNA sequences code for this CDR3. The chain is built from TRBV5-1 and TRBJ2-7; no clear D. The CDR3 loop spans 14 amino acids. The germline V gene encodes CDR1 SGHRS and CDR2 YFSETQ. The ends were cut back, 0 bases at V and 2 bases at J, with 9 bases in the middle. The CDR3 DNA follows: TGCGCCAGCAGCTTGGGCCAGGCGGCCTACGAGCAGTACTTC. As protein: CASSLGQAAYEQYF.

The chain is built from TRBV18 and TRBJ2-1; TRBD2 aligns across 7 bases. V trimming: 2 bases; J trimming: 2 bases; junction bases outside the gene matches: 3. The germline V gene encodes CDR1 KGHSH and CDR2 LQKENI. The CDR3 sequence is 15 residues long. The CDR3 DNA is TGTGCCAGCTCACCAGCGGGAGTCGCCTACAATGAGCAGTTCTTC. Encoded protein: CASSPAGVAYNEQFF.

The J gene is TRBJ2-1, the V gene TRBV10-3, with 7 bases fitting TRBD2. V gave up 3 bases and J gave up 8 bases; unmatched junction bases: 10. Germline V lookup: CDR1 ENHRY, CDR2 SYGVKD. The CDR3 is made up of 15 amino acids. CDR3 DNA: TGTGCCATCAGTGACCCAGCGGGATTAGTCGATGAGCAGTTCTTC. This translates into CAISDPAGLVDEQFF.

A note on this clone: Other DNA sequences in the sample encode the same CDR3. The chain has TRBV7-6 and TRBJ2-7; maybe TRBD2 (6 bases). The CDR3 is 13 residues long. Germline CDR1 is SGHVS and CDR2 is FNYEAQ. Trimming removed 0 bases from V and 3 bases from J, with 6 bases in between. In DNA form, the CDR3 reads TGTGCCAGCAGCTTAGCGCGGGGCTACGAGCAGTACTTC. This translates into CASSLARGYEQYF.

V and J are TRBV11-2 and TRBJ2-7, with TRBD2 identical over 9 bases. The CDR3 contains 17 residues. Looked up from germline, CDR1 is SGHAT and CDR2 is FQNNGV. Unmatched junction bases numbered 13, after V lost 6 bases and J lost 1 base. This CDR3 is CASSSGGWTSESYEQYF. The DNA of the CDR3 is TGTGCCAGCAGTTCTGGCGGGTGGACTAGCGAGTCCTACGAGCAGTACTTC.

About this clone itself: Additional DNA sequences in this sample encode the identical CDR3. The CDR3 DNA sequence: TGTGCCAGCAGTGAAACGAGCTCCTACAATGAGCAGTTCTTC. This encodes CASSETSSYNEQFF. The V and J genes are TRBV2 and TRBJ2-1, with D unresolved. Trimming pared 2 bases from V and 0 bases from J, leaving 5 bases between. Germline V gene data show CDR1 as SNHLY and CDR2 as FYNNEI. This CDR3 contains 14 residues.

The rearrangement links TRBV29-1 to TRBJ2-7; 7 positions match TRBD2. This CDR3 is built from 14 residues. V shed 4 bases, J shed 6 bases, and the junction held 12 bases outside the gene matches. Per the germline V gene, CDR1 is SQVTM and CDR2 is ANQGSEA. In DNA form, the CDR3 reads TGCAGCGTTGGACCGACTGTGGGAGGGCTCGAGCAGTACTTC. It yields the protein CSVGPTVGGLEQYF.

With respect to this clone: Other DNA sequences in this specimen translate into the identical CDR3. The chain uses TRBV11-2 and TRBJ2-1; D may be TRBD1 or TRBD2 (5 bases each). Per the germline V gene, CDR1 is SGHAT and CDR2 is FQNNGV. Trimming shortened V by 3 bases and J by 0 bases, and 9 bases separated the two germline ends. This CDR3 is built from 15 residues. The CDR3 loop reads CASSLGTSSYNEQFF. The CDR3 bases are TGTGCCAGCAGCTTGGGGACGAGCTCCTACAATGAGCAGTTCTTC.

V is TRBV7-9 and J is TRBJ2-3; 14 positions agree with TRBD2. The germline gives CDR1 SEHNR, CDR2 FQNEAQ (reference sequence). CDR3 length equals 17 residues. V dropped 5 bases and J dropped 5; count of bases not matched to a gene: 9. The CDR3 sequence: CASSLTSGRARGDTQYF. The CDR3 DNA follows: TGTGCCAGCAGCCTGACTAGCGGGAGGGCCCGTGGAGATACGCAGTATTTT.

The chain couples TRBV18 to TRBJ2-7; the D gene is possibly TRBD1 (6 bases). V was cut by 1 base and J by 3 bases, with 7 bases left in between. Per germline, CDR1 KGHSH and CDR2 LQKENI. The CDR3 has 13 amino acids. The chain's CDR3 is CASSPQDSYEQYF. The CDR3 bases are TGTGCCAGCTCACCACAGGACAGCTACGAGCAGTACTTC.

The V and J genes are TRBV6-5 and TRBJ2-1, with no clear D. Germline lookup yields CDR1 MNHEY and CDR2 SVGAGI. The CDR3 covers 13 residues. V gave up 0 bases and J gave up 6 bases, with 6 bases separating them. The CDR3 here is CASSYSQFNEQFF. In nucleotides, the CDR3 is TGTGCCAGCAGTTACTCACAGTTCAATGAGCAGTTCTTC.

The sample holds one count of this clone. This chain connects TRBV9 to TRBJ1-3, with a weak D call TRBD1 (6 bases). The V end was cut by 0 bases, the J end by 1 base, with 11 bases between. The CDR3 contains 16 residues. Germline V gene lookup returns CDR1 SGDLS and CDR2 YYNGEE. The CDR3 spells CASSVDRARSGNTIYF. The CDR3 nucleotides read TGTGCCAGCAGCGTAGACAGGGCTCGGTCTGGAAACACCATATATTTT. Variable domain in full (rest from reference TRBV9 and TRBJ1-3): DSGVTQTPKHLITATGQRVTLRCSPRSGDLSVYWYQQSLDQGLQFLIQYYNGEERAKGNILERFSAQQFPDLHSELNLSSLELGDSALYFCASSVDRARSGNTIYFGEGSWLTVV.

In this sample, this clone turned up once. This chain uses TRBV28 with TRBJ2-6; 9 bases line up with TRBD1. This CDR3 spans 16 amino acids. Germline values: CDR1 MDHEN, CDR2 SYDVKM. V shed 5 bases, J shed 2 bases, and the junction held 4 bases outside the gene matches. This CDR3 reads CASSETGGAGANVLTF. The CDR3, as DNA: TGTGCCAGCAGTGAAACAGGGGGCGCTGGGGCCAACGTCCTGACTTTC.

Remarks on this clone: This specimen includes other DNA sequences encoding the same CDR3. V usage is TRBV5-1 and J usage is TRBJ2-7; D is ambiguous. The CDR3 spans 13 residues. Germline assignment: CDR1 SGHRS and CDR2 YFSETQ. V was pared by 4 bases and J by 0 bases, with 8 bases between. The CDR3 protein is CASSGVSSYEQYF. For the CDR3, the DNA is TGCGCCAGCAGCGGGGTGAGCTCCTACGAGCAGTACTTC.

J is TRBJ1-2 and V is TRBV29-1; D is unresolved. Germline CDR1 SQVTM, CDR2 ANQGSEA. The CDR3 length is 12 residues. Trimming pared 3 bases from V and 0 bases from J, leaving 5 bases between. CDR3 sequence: CSVDRPNYGYTF. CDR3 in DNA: TGCAGCGTTGACAGGCCTAACTATGGCTACACCTTC. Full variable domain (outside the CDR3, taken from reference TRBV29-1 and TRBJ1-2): SAVISQKPSRDICQRGTSLTIQCQVDSQVTMMFWYRQQPGQSLTLIATANQGSEATYESGFVIDKFPISRPNLTFSTLTVSNMSPEDSSIYLCSVDRPNYGYTFGSGTRLTVV.

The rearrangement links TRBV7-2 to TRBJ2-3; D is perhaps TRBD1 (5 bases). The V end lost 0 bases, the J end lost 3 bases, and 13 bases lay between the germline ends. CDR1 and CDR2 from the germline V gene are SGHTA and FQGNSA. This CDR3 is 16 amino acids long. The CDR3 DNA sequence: TGTGCCAGCAGCTTAGCGCCCGGACACTTTACAGATACGCAGTATTTT. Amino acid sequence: CASSLAPGHFTDTQYF.